Each of the 30 T cell receptor beta chains below was sequenced from the same sample in a study of T cells in Graves' hyperthyroidism and ophthalmopathy. RNA transcripts gave rise to amplified TCR beta CDR3 regions. First-round RT-PCR of the TCR CDR3 relied on the HTBI primer set. TCRdb redid the calling of the multiplex PCR reads with MiXCR, one entry per CDR3 protein. This sample has 600,000 to 750,000 distinct CDR3 sequences, with 17% found just once. The sequencing input was blood. The receptors originated from a man aged 50 or older with Graves' hyperthyroidism.

In its sample, this clonotype was seen many times. This rearrangement joins TRBV6-2 or TRBV6-3 to TRBJ1-4; maybe TRBD1 (6 bases). Trimming shortened V by 7 bases and J by 0 bases, and 12 bases separated the two germline ends. CDR3 length: 15 residues. Germline CDR1 MNHEY, CDR2 SVGEGT. The CDR3 DNA is TGTGCCAGCAAAAGAGGACAGACAACTAATGAAAAACTGTTTTTT. Translated: CASKRGQTTNEKLFF.

In DNA form, the CDR3 reads TGTGCCAGCAGCCAAAGGGGACACGGCTCCTGGAATGAAAAACTGTTTTTT. Translating it yields CASSQRGHGSWNEKLFF. The J gene is TRBJ1-4, the V gene TRBV3-1, with a tentative D call TRBD1 (6 bases). Germline V gene data show CDR1 as LGHDT and CDR2 as YNNKEL (reference sequence). Trimming took off 2 bases at V and 5 bases at J, with 18 bases between the two ends. The CDR3 spans 17 residues.

The CDR3 here is CASSVPTVSYNEQFF. The CDR3 nucleotides read TGTGCCAGCAGTGTACCGACAGTCTCCTACAATGAGCAGTTCTTC. This sequence joins TRBV6-2 or TRBV6-3 and TRBJ2-1, with D possibly matching TRBD1 (5 bases). There are 15 residues in the CDR3. Deletions cut 5 bases from V and 0 bases from J, with 11 bases between. Germline V gene data show CDR1 as MNHEY and CDR2 as SVGEGT.

Regarding this clonotype: This may be a read error: a much more frequent sequence differs by one nucleotide. The chain is built from TRBV6-2 or TRBV6-3 and TRBJ1-1; D is ambiguous. Germline V lookup: CDR1 MNHEY, CDR2 SVGEGT. The CDR3 runs 11 residues. The CDR3 protein is CASSSAGKALF. In nucleotides, the CDR3 is TGTGCCAGCAGTTCAGCTGGGAAGGCTCTCTTT.

In its sample, this clonotype was seen many times. The chain is built from TRBV24-1 and TRBJ2-5, with 8 nucleotides matching TRBD2. V dropped 3 bases and J dropped 5; count of bases not matched to a gene: 4. CDR1 and CDR2 from the germline V gene are KGHDR and SFDVKD. This CDR3 is 14 amino acids long. Here the CDR3 DNA reads TGTGCCACCAGTGATCTCGGGACTAGGGAGACCCAGTACTTC. Amino acids: CATSDLGTRETQYF.

The chain recombines TRBV19 with TRBJ1-1; D unclear. CDR3 length equals 12 residues. Trimming stripped 3 bases from V and 6 bases from J, with 8 bases between. The germline gives CDR1 LNHDA, CDR2 SQIVND (reference sequence). The DNA of the CDR3 is TGTGCCAGTAGTATCATCGGTTCTGAAGCTTTCTTT. Its translation: CASSIIGSEAFF.

This clonotype occurred many times. The chain has TRBV2 and TRBJ2-1; 10 nucleotides align to TRBD2. The CDR3 totals 18 residues. Germline CDR1 is SNHLY and CDR2 is FYNNEI. Unmatched junction bases numbered 19, after V lost 8 bases and J lost 6 bases. This CDR3 is CASGGGLASNTAVNEQFF. CDR3 coding DNA: TGTGCCAGCGGGGGGGGACTAGCGAGCAATACCGCCGTCAATGAGCAGTTCTTC.

Many counts were recorded for this clonotype. J is TRBJ2-3 and V is TRBV28; D gene uncertain. This CDR3 spans 16 amino acids. Trimming removed 5 bases at V and 2 bases at J, with 17 bases between. Per germline, CDR1 MDHEN and CDR2 SYDVKM. In DNA form, the CDR3 reads TGTGCCAGCAGTCCCCCTCTCCGCCAGTTCACAGATACGCAGTATTTT. Amino acids: CASSPPLRQFTDTQYF. The variable domain in full, completed from reference TRBV28 and TRBJ2-3, reads DVKVTQSSRYLVKRTGEKVFLECVQDMDHENMFWYRQDPGLGLRLIYFSYDVKMKEKGDIPEGYSVSREKKERFSLILESASTNQTSMYLCASSPPLRQFTDTQYFGPGTRLTVL.

This clonotype was recorded a few times. This chain uses TRBV5-5 with TRBJ2-7; perhaps TRBD1 as D (5 bases). The CDR3 is made up of 16 amino acids. Germline assignment: CDR1 SGHKS and CDR2 YYEKEE (reference sequence). V lost 5 bases, J lost 2 bases, and 20 bases lay in between. The CDR3 DNA follows: TGTGCCAGCAGGGACACGGCAGGACCACATCCCTACGAGCAGTACTTC. This encodes CASRDTAGPHPYEQYF.

The chain employs TRBV14 and TRBJ2-5; 9 nucleotides agree with TRBD1. CDR1 and CDR2 from the germline V gene are SGHDN and FVKESK. Trimming cost V 1 base and J 6 bases; bases outside gene matches: 6. There are 15 residues in the CDR3. CDR3 coding DNA: TGTGCCAGCAGCCAAGGGACAGGGGCTGCGAAGACCCAGTACTTC. The encoded protein is CASSQGTGAAKTQYF. The variable domain in full, completed from reference TRBV14 and TRBJ2-5, reads EAGVTQFPSHSVIEKGQTVTLRCDPISGHDNLYWYRRVMGKEIKFLLHFVKESKQDESGMPNNRFLAERTGGTYSTLKVQPAELEDSGVYFCASSQGTGAAKTQYFGPGTRLLVL.

There are many counts of this clonotype. V usage is TRBV27 and J usage is TRBJ2-7; 11 bases are shared with TRBD2. This CDR3 region has 15 residues. CDR1 is MNHEY, CDR2 SMNVEV, per germline (reference sequence). The V segment lost 8 bases and the J segment 7 bases; nucleotides outside the gene matches: 13. DNA for the CDR3: TGTGCCAGCGGCCCGCTACTAGCGGGAGTAGAGGAGCAGTACTTC. Translated, it gives CASGPLLAGVEEQYF.

A few counts support this clonotype. This rearrangement joins TRBV28 to TRBJ1-3; no definite D call. Germline V gives CDR1 MDHEN, CDR2 SYDVKM. V dropped 2 bases and J dropped 4 bases, with 12 bases sitting between them. This CDR3 has 15 amino acids. In DNA, the CDR3 is TGTGCCAGCAGTTTAGATTTACCGCTCGGAAACACCATATATTTT. It encodes CASSLDLPLGNTIYF.

This clonotype was seen repeatedly, ten times or more. The chain joins TRBV12-3 or TRBV12-4 to TRBJ2-7; D might be TRBD1 or TRBD2, each matching 6 bases. This CDR3 is 16 amino acids long. Trimming stripped 3 bases from V and 2 bases from J, with 17 bases between. CDR3 sequence reads: CASSLAGGSLAYEQYF. The DNA for the CDR3 is TGTGCCAGCAGTTTGGCCGGGGGCAGCCTAGCCTACGAGCAGTACTTC.

The sample holds a few counts of this clonotype. The genes are TRBV20-1 and TRBJ1-1; 9 bases are shared with TRBD1. In germline, CDR1 is DFQATT, CDR2 SNEGSKA (reference sequence). V was clipped by 6 bases and J by 11 bases; unmatched bases: 16. This CDR3 comprises 14 residues. For the CDR3, the DNA is TGCAGTGCCCCACCCCGGGACAGGGTGGGTTCTGCTTTCTTT. It is translated as CSAPPRDRVGSAFF.

This clonotype was observed at least ten times. V is TRBV12-3 or TRBV12-4 and J is TRBJ1-2; the match to TRBD1 covers 8 bases. Unmatched junction bases numbered 9, after V lost 5 bases and J lost 4 bases. CDR3 length equals 15 residues. The CDR3 sequence: CASSRGQVGSYGYTF. The CDR3 region has the DNA TGTGCCAGCAGTAGGGGACAGGTGGGCAGCTATGGCTACACCTTC.

V usage is TRBV13 and J usage is TRBJ2-2; D is perhaps TRBD2 (6 bases). With 10 bases removed from V and 5 bases from J, the gap between germline ends came to 20 bases. The germline V gene encodes CDR1 PRHDT and CDR2 FYEKMQ (reference sequence). The CDR3 has 15 amino acids. CDR3 sequence reads: CATLPRGSGTGELFF. The CDR3 coding sequence is TGTGCCACCCTCCCACGGGGGAGCGGGACCGGGGAGCTGTTTTTT.

This clonotype was counted at least ten times. The chain combines TRBV5-1 with TRBJ1-1; no firm D call. V lost 4 bases and J lost 3, with 10 bases in between. Germline V lookup: CDR1 SGHRS, CDR2 YFSETQ. The length of the CDR3 is 13 residues. The CDR3 nucleotides are TGCGCCAGCAGCGGACGGTACCACACTGAAGCTTTCTTT. Translated, it gives CASSGRYHTEAFF. Complete variable domain (other parts from reference TRBV5-1 and TRBJ1-1): KAGVTQTPRYLIKTRGQQVTLSCSPISGHRSVSWYQQTPGQGLQFLFEYFSETQRNKGNFPGRFSGRQFSNSRSEMNVSTLELGDSALYLCASSGRYHTEAFFGQGTRLTVV.

The genes are TRBV7-2 and TRBJ2-3, with D unresolved. Between the trimmed V and J ends, which lost 4 bases and 5 bases, there was a span of 19 bases. CDR1 SGHTA and CDR2 FQGNSA come from the germline V gene. The CDR3 totals 16 residues. The CDR3 here is CASSSRLTGPIDTQYF. The CDR3 DNA sequence: TGTGCCAGCAGCTCCCGACTGACTGGGCCGATAGATACGCAGTATTTT.

This clonotype was counted many times. V is TRBV28 and J is TRBJ2-1; 7 bases align to TRBD2. In germline, CDR1 is MDHEN, CDR2 SYDVKM. CDR3 length: 16 amino acids. The V gene end was trimmed by 0 bases and the J gene end by 10 bases; junction bases not matched to a gene: 12. CDR3 amino acids: CASSLWGGGPVGEQFF. The CDR3 coding sequence is TGTGCCAGCAGTTTATGGGGGGGAGGGCCAGTTGGAGAGCAGTTCTTC.

This clonotype was found many times. CDR3 sequence (DNA): TGTGCCAGCAGATTACGAGAGGAGTACAATGAGCAGTTCTTC. Translating it yields CASRLREEYNEQFF. The genes are TRBV11-2 and TRBJ2-1; D call uncertain. V was cut by 6 bases and J by 4 bases, with 13 bases left in between. Germline CDR1 reads SGHAT; CDR2 reads FQNNGV. This CDR3 spans 14 amino acids.

This clonotype was picked up many times. The chain employs TRBV7-9 and TRBJ1-3; D ambiguous. The CDR3 is 17 residues long. Per germline, CDR1 SEHNR and CDR2 FQNEAQ (reference sequence). Trimming stripped 1 base from V and 2 bases from J, with 15 bases between. CDR3 sequence: CASSLEPSWSAGNTIYF. In nucleotides, the CDR3 is TGTGCCAGCAGCTTAGAACCCTCGTGGTCCGCTGGAAACACCATATATTTT.

This clonotype was counted ten times or more. The CDR3 sequence: CATSGLYGDLGNTEAFF. The DNA of the CDR3 is TGTGCCACCTCAGGGCTCTACGGAGACTTGGGGAACACTGAAGCTTTCTTT. This chain joins TRBV19 and TRBJ1-1, with a tentative D call TRBD1 (5 bases). Germline-derived CDR1 and CDR2 are LNHDA and SQIVND (reference sequence). This CDR3 is built from 17 residues. Deletions cut 10 bases from V and 1 base from J, with 25 bases between.

This clonotype was counted only a few times. The chain is built from TRBV19 and TRBJ2-6, with 9 bases identical to TRBD1. Germline V lookup: CDR1 LNHDA, CDR2 SQIVND (reference sequence). This CDR3 comprises 18 residues. Germline trimming cut 6 bases from V and 1 base from J; bases unmatched to any gene: 10. The CDR3 DNA sequence: TGTGCCAGTAGCTCACCGGGACAGGGTCTTTCTGGGGCCAACGTCCTGACTTTC. This encodes CASSSPGQGLSGANVLTF.

In its sample, this clonotype ranks as hyperexpanded. The chain employs TRBV27 and TRBJ2-3; D is perhaps TRBD2 (6 bases). Germline lookup yields CDR1 MNHEY and CDR2 SMNVEV (reference sequence). The CDR3 consists of 16 residues. V dropped 5 bases and J dropped 2 bases, with 17 bases sitting between them. The CDR3 region has the DNA TGTGCCAGCAGTCCCCATGGCAGGGAGGACACAGATACGCAGTATTTT. Translation gives CASSPHGREDTDTQYF.

This sequence joins TRBV4-1 and TRBJ2-7; TRBD2 aligns across 12 bases. This CDR3 contains 16 residues. With 3 bases clipped from V and 7 bases from J, the junction kept 10 bases outside the gene matches. CDR1 is MGHRA, CDR2 YSYEKL, per germline. CDR3 in DNA: TGCGCCAGCAGCCACCAACTAGCGGGAGGTCCGGATGAGCAGTACTTC. Protein product: CASSHQLAGGPDEQYF.

This clonotype was seen only a few times. V usage is TRBV28 and J usage is TRBJ1-5, with 7 bases matching TRBD1. The CDR3 consists of 15 residues. Germline V gene sequence: CDR1 MDHEN, CDR2 SYDVKM. V lost 7 bases to trimming and J lost 7 bases; unmatched junction nucleotides: 13. CDR3 in amino acids: CASTTWEGARQPQHF. Written as DNA, the CDR3 is TGTGCCAGCACCACTTGGGAGGGGGCGAGGCAGCCCCAGCATTTT.

The chain carries TRBV29-1 and TRBJ2-1, with 7 bases identical to TRBD1. Germline CDR1 reads SQVTM; CDR2 reads ANQGSEA. Germline trimming cut 7 bases from V and 4 bases from J; bases unmatched to any gene: 7. The length of the CDR3 is 13 residues. The CDR3 nucleotides read TGCAGCGCTACAGGGGCCCGGTACAATGAGCAGTTCTTC. Translated, it gives CSATGARYNEQFF.

The chain combines TRBV5-8 with TRBJ1-5; unclear D gene. This CDR3 spans 15 amino acids. The germline V gene encodes CDR1 SGHTS and CDR2 YDEGEE. Deletions cut 1 base from V and 0 bases from J, with 8 bases between. Here the CDR3 DNA reads TGTGCCAGCAGCTTGCTTGAGTATAGCAATCAGCCCCAGCATTTT. Translation gives CASSLLEYSNQPQHF.

Of note for this clonotype: A much larger clone lies one base from this, so it may be a read error. In nucleotides, the CDR3 is TGCAGCGTGTCAGGGATACGCAATGAGCAGTTCTTC. This codes for CSVSGIRNEQFF. V gene TRBV29-1 combines with J gene TRBJ2-1; a possible D gene is TRBD1 (5 bases). CDR3 length: 12 amino acids. CDR1 SQVTM and CDR2 ANQGSEA come from the germline V gene. Trimming removed 6 bases from V and 6 bases from J, with 12 bases in between.

In this sample, this clonotype turned up many times. The CDR3 sequence is CASRLLDEQFF. The CDR3 DNA reads TGTGCCAGCAGACTTTTGGATGAGCAGTTCTTC. This chain joins TRBV28 and TRBJ2-1; D gene unclear. The CDR3 contains 11 residues. Germline CDR1 and CDR2: MDHEN and SYDVKM. Trimming removed 6 bases from V and 8 bases from J, with 8 bases in between.